Listed below are T cell receptor beta chains from one sample, sequenced in a study of blood T cell repertoires in COVID-19. Profiling relied on immunoSEQ multiplex PCR, and the TCRdb table lists in-frame clones only, not all of them. The sample comprises a few hundred thousand clones, approximately 85% of which are singletons, and 3.5% to 5.5% rests with the top ten. Material: PBMCs or T cells enriched from blood (not recorded which). These receptors came from a woman in her thirties who had recovered from COVID-19. The CDR3 runs from the conserved cysteine through the conserved F or W. Fields, in order: clone size, V gene, D gene, J gene, CDR3 DNA, CDR3 protein. The D gene is left open where the match is weak. Expanded clones are given a class, and other clones once, few, many or no size at all.

abundance: .
v_gene: TRBV19
d_gene: TRBD1
j_gene: TRBJ1-5
CDR3nt: TGTGCCAGTGTGGATCCGGGACAGGGAATAGCTCAGCCCCAGCATTTT
CDR3aa: CASVDPGQGIAQPQHF

abundance: .
v_gene: TRBV18
d_gene: TRBD1
j_gene: TRBJ2-2
CDR3nt: TGTGCCAGCTCTCGTCCGAGAGGACAGGGGAGTATAACCGGGGAGCTGTTTTTT
CDR3aa: CASSRPRGQGSITGELFF

abundance: .
v_gene: TRBV25-1
d_gene: .
j_gene: TRBJ2-3
CDR3nt: TGTGCCAGCAGTGTCCGGGGTCGGGACACAGATACGCAGTATTTT
CDR3aa: CASSVRGRDTDTQYF

abundance: .
v_gene: TRBV12-3/TRBV12-4
d_gene: .
j_gene: TRBJ1-3
CDR3nt: TGTGCCAGCAGTCACAGGGGAAACACCATATATTTT
CDR3aa: CASSHRGNTIYF

abundance: .
v_gene: TRBV7-9
d_gene: .
j_gene: TRBJ1-6
CDR3nt: TGTGCCAGCAGCCGAGAGAATTCACCCCTCCACTTT
CDR3aa: CASSRENSPLHF

abundance: .
v_gene: TRBV5-1
d_gene: TRBD2
j_gene: TRBJ2-2
CDR3nt: TGCGCCAGCAGCTTGGCCTTTACTGCGGGAGGGCCAAACGGGGAGCTGTTTTTT
CDR3aa: CASSLAFTAGGPNGELFF

abundance: .
v_gene: TRBV9
d_gene: .
j_gene: TRBJ2-2
CDR3nt: TGTGCCAGCAGCGTAGCTTTCACCGGGGAGCTGTTTTTT
CDR3aa: CASSVAFTGELFF

abundance: .
v_gene: TRBV6-6
d_gene: .
j_gene: TRBJ1-5
CDR3nt: TGTGCCAGCAGCCCCAGTCGGCCGGGAGTGGGAGGTATTAGCAATCAGCCCCAGCATTTT
CDR3aa: CASSPSRPGVGGISNQPQHF

abundance: .
v_gene: TRBV7-2
d_gene: .
j_gene: TRBJ1-5
CDR3nt: TGTGCCAGCAGCACACACATCCGGGACTATCAGCCCCAGCATTTT
CDR3aa: CASSTHIRDYQPQHF

abundance: .
v_gene: TRBV24-1
d_gene: .
j_gene: TRBJ2-1
CDR3nt: TGTGCCACCAGTCAGCCGGGACTCTACAATGAGCAGTTCTTC
CDR3aa: CATSQPGLYNEQFF

abundance: .
v_gene: TRBV7-6
d_gene: TRBD2
j_gene: TRBJ2-2
CDR3nt: TGTGCCAGCAATGGTGGAGCGGGGGAGCCCGGGGAGCTGTTTTTT
CDR3aa: CASNGGAGEPGELFF

abundance: .
v_gene: TRBV5-1
d_gene: TRBD2
j_gene: TRBJ2-1
CDR3nt: TGCGCCAGAGGTCGATCCAGCGGGGTACAAGTTGAGCAGTTCTTC
CDR3aa: CARGRSSGVQVEQFF

abundance: .
v_gene: TRBV30
d_gene: TRBD2
j_gene: TRBJ2-7
CDR3nt: TGTGCCTGGAAATTCGCAGGCGGGGGCGAGCAGTACTTC
CDR3aa: CAWKFAGGGEQYF

abundance: once
v_gene: TRBV7-3
d_gene: TRBD2
j_gene: TRBJ2-3
CDR3nt: TGTGCCAGCAGCCCTCCCTGGTCTAGCGGGGGCACAGATACGCAGTATTTT
CDR3aa: CASSPPWSSGGTDTQYF

abundance: .
v_gene: TRBV12-5
d_gene: .
j_gene: TRBJ1-1
CDR3nt: TGTGCTAGTGGTCCAGGGTTGAACACTGAAGCTTTCTTT
CDR3aa: CASGPGLNTEAFF

abundance: .
v_gene: TRBV12-3/TRBV12-4
d_gene: .
j_gene: TRBJ1-2
CDR3nt: TGTGCCAGCACCTTGGGGGCATTCGGTGGCTACACCTTC
CDR3aa: CASTLGAFGGYTF

abundance: .
v_gene: TRBV27
d_gene: .
j_gene: TRBJ1-2
CDR3nt: TGTGCCAGCAGTCGAAACAGGGATTCAGGCTACACCTTC
CDR3aa: CASSRNRDSGYTF

abundance: .
v_gene: TRBV10-1
d_gene: .
j_gene: TRBJ1-2
CDR3nt: TGCGCCAGCAGTGATACTCTCTATGGCTACACCTTC
CDR3aa: CASSDTLYGYTF

abundance: .
v_gene: TRBV30
d_gene: .
j_gene: TRBJ1-5
CDR3nt: TGTGCCTGGAGCGTTCAGGGACAACAGCCCCAGCATTTT
CDR3aa: CAWSVQGQQPQHF

abundance: .
v_gene: TRBV28
d_gene: TRBD1
j_gene: TRBJ1-5
CDR3nt: TGTGCCAGCACCTCGACAGGGGGCCGTCAGCCCCAGCATTTT
CDR3aa: CASTSTGGRQPQHF

abundance: .
v_gene: TRBV27
d_gene: .
j_gene: TRBJ2-2
CDR3nt: TGTGCCAGCACTGCCTTCGGGTTGGACGGGGAGCTGTTTTTT
CDR3aa: CASTAFGLDGELFF

abundance: .
v_gene: TRBV21-1
d_gene: .
j_gene: TRBJ2-5
CDR3nt: TGTGCCAGCAGCAGGTCACTTGCGTACCAAGAGACCCAGTACTTC
CDR3aa: CASSRSLAYQETQYF

abundance: once
v_gene: TRBV2
d_gene: .
j_gene: TRBJ1-3
CDR3nt: TGTGCCAGCAGTGACGCAGGGCGATACTCTGGAAACACCATATATTTT
CDR3aa: CASSDAGRYSGNTIYF

abundance: .
v_gene: TRBV27
d_gene: .
j_gene: TRBJ1-6
CDR3nt: TGTGCCAGCAGTTTAAGATCCCCGGGACACCTTAATTCACCCCTCCACTTT
CDR3aa: CASSLRSPGHLNSPLHF

abundance: .
v_gene: TRBV7-2
d_gene: TRBD1
j_gene: TRBJ2-7
CDR3nt: TGTGCCAGCAGCCCCCGGGACAGGTCTCTCTCCTACGAGCAGTACTTC
CDR3aa: CASSPRDRSLSYEQYF

abundance: .
v_gene: TRBV30
d_gene: .
j_gene: TRBJ2-7
CDR3nt: TGTGCCTGTACAGGGTTACTCTACGAGCAGTACTTC
CDR3aa: CACTGLLYEQYF

abundance: .
v_gene: TRBV9
d_gene: TRBD1
j_gene: TRBJ1-2
CDR3nt: TGTGCCAGCAGCGTTTCCTCCGGGACAGGAAACTATGGCTACACCTTC
CDR3aa: CASSVSSGTGNYGYTF

abundance: .
v_gene: TRBV18
d_gene: .
j_gene: TRBJ2-3
CDR3nt: TGTGCCAGCGCAACGGCAGGGAGGTCAGATACGCAGTATTTT
CDR3aa: CASATAGRSDTQYF

abundance: .
v_gene: TRBV7-9
d_gene: TRBD1
j_gene: TRBJ1-6
CDR3nt: TGTGCCAGCAGCGCCACAGGGGTCAACTATAATTCACCCCTCCACTTT
CDR3aa: CASSATGVNYNSPLHF

abundance: .
v_gene: TRBV4-1
d_gene: TRBD2
j_gene: TRBJ2-3
CDR3nt: TGCGCCAGCAGCCAGCTAGCGGGTTACCCTAGCACAGATACGCAGTATTTT
CDR3aa: CASSQLAGYPSTDTQYF